The 15 T cell receptor beta chains below all came from one sample that was sequenced in a study of blood T cell repertoires in COVID-19. TCRdb's table, derived via immunoSEQ multiplex PCR, lists solely in-frame clones and lacks some. Among a few hundred thousand clones, about four fifths were seen once, and the ten largest hold 3.4%. The sequenced sample consisted of PBMCs or T cells enriched from blood (not recorded which). These receptors originate from a man in his fifties who had recovered from COVID-19.

This chain uses TRBV10-3 with TRBJ1-4; D is perhaps TRBD1 (5 bases). This CDR3 comprises 18 residues. Trimming removed 1 base from V and 5 bases from J, with 20 bases in between. Looked up from germline, CDR1 is ENHRY and CDR2 is SYGVKD. In DNA form, the CDR3 reads TGTGCCATCAGTGAGTTACCGTCGAGTATAGGACACAATGAAAAACTGTTTTTT. Residues: CAISELPSSIGHNEKLFF.

The chain uses TRBV7-8 and TRBJ2-3, with TRBD2 matching 8 bases. This CDR3 comprises 18 residues. Germline CDR1 and CDR2: SGHVS and FQNEAQ. Unmatched junction bases numbered 16, after V lost 5 bases and J lost 3 bases. CDR3: CASSGASGSVVLTDTQYF. The CDR3 nucleotides are TGTGCCAGCAGCGGCGCTAGCGGGTCGGTAGTTCTGACAGATACGCAGTATTTT. The complete variable domain, with remaining parts taken from reference TRBV7-8 and TRBJ2-3, reads GAGVSQSPRYKVAKRGQDVALRCDPISGHVSLFWYQQALGQGPEFLTYFQNEAQLDKSGLPSDRFFAERPEGSVSTLKIQRTQQEDSAVYLCASSGASGSVVLTDTQYFGPGTRLTVL.

Only one count was recorded for this clone. The chain is built from TRBV9 and TRBJ2-3; tentative D call: TRBD1 (5 bases). Trimming pared 0 bases from V and 0 bases from J, leaving 11 bases between. Germline V gene lookup returns CDR1 SGDLS and CDR2 YYNGEE. This CDR3 is 16 amino acids long. The CDR3 DNA sequence: TGTGCCAGCAGCGTAGAGGGTGGGGCCAGCACAGATACGCAGTATTTT. Protein sequence: CASSVEGGASTDTQYF. Looking up the rest from reference TRBV9 and TRBJ2-3 gives the full variable domain: DSGVTQTPKHLITATGQRVTLRCSPRSGDLSVYWYQQSLDQGLQFLIQYYNGEERAKGNILERFSAQQFPDLHSELNLSSLELGDSALYFCASSVEGGASTDTQYFGPGTRLTVL.

The gene calls are TRBV3-1 (or the pseudogene TRBV3-2) and TRBJ1-2; 7 bases are a match to TRBD1. CDR1 is LGHDT and CDR2 is YNNKEL in the germline V gene (reference sequence). The CDR3 has 14 residues. Trimming at V came to 3 bases and at J to 8 bases, leaving 9 bases not matched to a gene. CDR3: CASSQPDRELGYTF. In nucleotides, the CDR3 is TGTGCCAGCAGCCAGCCCGACAGGGAGTTAGGCTACACCTTC.

There are a few counts of this clone. The chain has TRBV6-4 and TRBJ1-2; D might be TRBD1 (6 bases). This CDR3 spans 17 amino acids. The germline CDR1 and CDR2 sequences are MRHNA and SNTAGT. V was trimmed by 6 bases and J by 0 bases, leaving 20 bases between them. The CDR3 here is CASSLNFRGTSNYGYTF. The CDR3 region has the DNA TGTGCCAGCAGCCTTAATTTCAGGGGAACTTCTAACTATGGCTACACCTTC.

This clone was counted only a few times. V is TRBV12-3 or TRBV12-4 and J is TRBJ1-4; D unclear. The CDR3 is 12 amino acids. V lost 4 bases to trimming and J lost 7 bases, with 7 bases between them. Here the CDR3 DNA reads TGTGCCAGCAGTTCCTTTGTTGAAAAACTGTTTTTT. Translation: CASSSFVEKLFF.

As concerns this clone: This sample also contains other DNA sequences that code for the same CDR3. The rearrangement joins TRBV19 to TRBJ1-6, with D possibly TRBD1 on 5 matching bases. Germline loops: CDR1 LNHDA, CDR2 SQIVND (reference sequence). The CDR3 extends over 14 amino acids. Between the trimmed V and J ends, which lost 0 bases and 7 bases, there was a span of 7 bases. CDR3 in amino acids: CASSIDRGNSPLHF. The CDR3 nucleotides read TGTGCCAGTAGTATAGATCGGGGGAATTCACCCCTCCACTTT. Supplemented by reference TRBV19 and TRBJ1-6, the full variable domain reads DGGITQSPKYLFRKEGQNVTLSCEQNLNHDAMYWYRQDPGQGLRLIYYSQIVNDFQKGDIAEGYSVSREKKESFPLTVTSAQKNPTAFYLCASSIDRGNSPLHFGNGTRLTVT.

This rearrangement joins TRBV27 to TRBJ1-3; a weak D match, TRBD1 (6 bases). Germline V gene sequence: CDR1 MNHEY, CDR2 SMNVEV (reference sequence). V was clipped by 3 bases and J by 4 bases, with 19 bases between them. The CDR3 is made up of 17 amino acids. The CDR3 is CASSLTFSGERGNTIYF. In DNA form, the CDR3 reads TGTGCCAGCAGTTTGACCTTCTCAGGGGAGAGGGGAAACACCATATATTTT.

The CDR3 region is CASSFRLAGFYEQYF. The CDR3 region has the DNA TGTGCCAGCAGCTTTCGGCTAGCGGGATTCTACGAGCAGTACTTC. The chain recombines TRBV7-2 with TRBJ2-7; the match to TRBD2 covers 9 bases. The V gene end was trimmed by 3 bases and the J gene end by 3 bases; junction bases not matched to a gene: 6. In germline, CDR1 is SGHTA, CDR2 FQGNSA. The CDR3 is 15 residues long. Full variable domain (missing parts from reference TRBV7-2 and TRBJ2-7): GAGVSQSPSNKVTEKGKDVELRCDPISGHTALYWYRQSLGQGLEFLIYFQGNSAPDKSGLPSDRFSAERTGGSVSTLTIQRTQQEDSAVYLCASSFRLAGFYEQYFGPGTRLTVT.

Turning to this clone: The DNA is omitted, as the CDR3 cannot be located on it reliably, and the CDR3 follows TCRdb's listing. The J gene is TRBJ1-2, the V gene TRBV21-1. TRBV21-1 is classified as a pseudogene. The CDR3 spans 16 amino acids, including both terminal residues. This CDR3 reads CASSKVGRGTNYGYTF.

The chain combines TRBV10-2 with TRBJ2-5; 9 positions agree with TRBD1. CDR3 length equals 16 residues. V shed 4 bases, J shed 5 bases, and the junction held 11 bases outside the gene matches. Germline loops: CDR1 WSHSY, CDR2 SAAADI. This chain's CDR3 is CASSAPLQGAGETQYF. CDR3 DNA: TGCGCCAGCAGTGCCCCTCTACAGGGGGCAGGGGAGACCCAGTACTTC.

With regard to this clone: The identical CDR3 is also encoded by other nucleotide sequences in the sample. The J gene is TRBJ2-7, the V gene TRBV12-3 or TRBV12-4; 8 bases align to TRBD1. This CDR3 comprises 13 residues. V lost 5 bases to trimming and J lost 6 bases; unmatched junction nucleotides: 6. For the CDR3, the DNA is TGTGCCAGCAGTCCAAGGACAGGGTTCGAGCAGTACTTC. Amino acid sequence: CASSPRTGFEQYF.

J is TRBJ1-2 and V is TRBV12-5, with 8 bases matching TRBD1. J lost 4 bases, V lost 3 bases, and 10 bases had no gene match. The CDR3 is made up of 16 amino acids. Looked up from germline, CDR1 is LGHNT and CDR2 is FRNRAP. The CDR3 DNA follows: TGTGCTAGTGGTTTCCGGACAGGGACCGGTTTCTATGGCTACACCTTC. This translates into CASGFRTGTGFYGYTF.

In DNA, the CDR3 is TGTGCCAGCAGCCCCCCTCGTCTAGCGGGAGTCCAGACCAAAAACATTCAGTACTTC. It encodes CASSPPRLAGVQTKNIQYF. The rearrangement links TRBV7-8 to TRBJ2-4, with 10 bases lining up with TRBD2. V dropped 5 bases and J dropped 2; count of bases not matched to a gene: 15. The CDR3 totals 19 residues. Looked up from germline, CDR1 is SGHVS and CDR2 is FQNEAQ.

The chain combines TRBV27 with TRBJ1-3, with 7 bases lining up with TRBD1. With V trimmed by 5 bases and J by 7 bases, 11 bases remained unmatched. CDR1 is MNHEY and CDR2 is SMNVEV in the germline V gene (reference sequence). The CDR3 length is 15 residues. DNA of the CDR3: TGTGCCAGCAGTCGGGGCAGGGGGATCGGGAACACCATATATTTT. Protein: CASSRGRGIGNTIYF.